This section outlines one T cell receptor beta chain sequence together with its context. No antigen is known for it. These data originate in a study of T-cell memory formation after mild COVID-19. At the level of the study: Largely, the TCR clusters proved donor specific. Study conclusions and caveats: Memory cells collected pre-infection included some clones that later responded, suggesting cross-reactive memory joined.

cDNA libraries for TCR alpha and TCR beta, carrying sample barcodes and UMIs, came from 5'RACE with constant-segment primers. TCRdb reprocessed the 5' RACE reads with MiXCR, giving one entry per CDR3 protein. This sample has about 270,000 distinct CDR3 sequences; about a sixth occur once, and the top ten carry 20% to 25%. The TCR comes from a young man who had mild COVID-19 (a few samples of this study predate the infection). Cell type and time point are not known. The sequenced material came from PBMCs or a T cell subset sorted from them (not recorded which).

Written as DNA, the CDR3 is TGTGCCAGCAGGGCGGTAGGGAACGACGAGCAGTACTTC. Its translation is CASRAVGNDEQYF. V gene TRBV6-1 combines with J gene TRBJ2-7; D is uncertain. With 6 bases removed from V and 5 bases from J, the gap between germline ends came to 14 bases. CDR3 size: 13 residues. CDR1 MNHNS and CDR2 SASEGT come from the germline V gene.